These T cell receptor beta chains were read from a single sample in a study of blood T cell repertoires in COVID-19. The repertoire was sequenced with immunoSEQ multiplex PCR; TCRdb's copy has only in-frame clones and lacks some. The top ten clones hold about a tenth of a sample with 110,000 to 150,000 clones, roughly 82% of them seen once. Sequences were obtained from peripheral blood. These receptors were taken from a man in his sixties with active or convalescent COVID-19. The CDR3 runs from the conserved cysteine through the conserved F or W.

V gene	J gene	CDR3 protein
TRBV2	TRBJ2-1	CASGRAGSSYNEQFF
TRBV30	TRBJ1-2	CAWIRDRVYGYTF
TRBV4-3	TRBJ2-1	CASSQGHSAGGPGNEQFF
TRBV13	TRBJ1-2	CASSSAGGNRYGYTF
TRBV7-2	TRBJ2-6	CASSLASGRANVLTF
TRBV11-3	TRBJ2-4	CASSPGGAGAKNIQYF
TRBV6-5	TRBJ2-2	CASSYSWDTNTGELFF
TRBV19	TRBJ2-1	CASSIGGDNEQFF
TRBV15	TRBJ2-1	CATSSQLAASYNEQFF
TRBV5-1	TRBJ1-1	CASSLMEGVYTEAFF
TRBV27	TRBJ1-2	CASRETDSDFNYGYTF
TRBV19	TRBJ1-5	CASSIEDRGSNQPQHF
TRBV7-2	TRBJ1-1	CASSLVSTGGESAEAFF
TRBV19	TRBJ2-1	CASKLAGTLYNEQFF
TRBV7-9	TRBJ1-1	CASSPGTAPNEAFF
TRBV3-1/TRBV3-2	TRBJ1-1	CASSQWTGGLMNTEAFF
TRBV5-4	TRBJ2-2	CASSTLDRKRTGELFF
TRBV5-4	TRBJ1-6	CASRGGERNSPLHF
TRBV19	TRBJ2-1	CASSITPFSGRAYSYNEQFF
TRBV5-1	TRBJ1-2	CASSLDVAVYGYTF
TRBV7-9	TRBJ1-2	CASSLGTGNNYGYTF
TRBV19	TRBJ1-3	CASSIWQDNSGNTIYF
TRBV19	TRBJ2-5	CASSMTSGHQETQYF
TRBV7-8	TRBJ2-7	CASSLVRVSYEQYF
TRBV5-1	TRBJ2-1	CASRGTSDNEQFF
TRBV11-3	TRBJ1-1	CASSLDFDRAEAFF
TRBV7-9	TRBJ2-6	CASSFAGANVLTF
TRBV28	TRBJ2-7	CASRGDRTGVYEQYF
TRBV5-1	TRBJ2-7	CASSLAQGRNSEQYF
TRBV24-1	TRBJ2-2	CATSDPAGTSGGDGTGELFF
TRBV18	TRBJ1-5	CASSQNGGADQPQHF
TRBV5-6	TRBJ1-5	CASSLRRAYQPQHF
TRBV6-5	TRBJ2-5	CASSYGGGPQETQYF
TRBV9	TRBJ1-2	CASSAWTGVDYGYTF
TRBV5-5	TRBJ2-1	CASSWGTSGRAYNEQFF